The sequence of this T cell receptor (beta chain) was determined in a study of blood T cell repertoires in COVID-19. V was clipped by 4 bases and J by 2 bases, with 15 bases between them. Looked up from germline, CDR1 is SGHKS and CDR2 is YYEKEE (reference sequence). The CDR3 sequence is 15 residues long. How the authors handled the data: It was from reference gene primer amplification that nucleated cell counts were estimated. Only in-frame clones appear in the TCRdb table, and some are missing; sequencing was by immunoSEQ multiplex PCR. For V, J and clone size, that table is used; D and trimming come from the DNA. The sample carries 150,000 or so clones, 78% recorded once. This clone was recorded a few times.

V and J are TRBV5-5 and TRBJ1-1, with a tentative D call TRBD1 (5 bases). Material: PBMCs or T cells enriched from blood (not recorded which). The clonotype originates from a woman aged 45-65 years who had recovered from COVID-19. CDR3 in DNA: TGTGCCAGCAGCCCGGGACCGGGGGGAAACACTGAAGCTTTCTTT. This gives the protein CASSPGPGGNTEAFF.